This TCR beta chain was sequenced for a study of blood T cells in healthy people across ages. Study-level results: Not knowing donor CMV status may have confounded expanded clonotype changes.

Primers used in a second PCR of roughly 7 to 11 cycles were a sample-barcoded 5' primer and a J-beta primer mix. TCRdb ran MiXCR on the 5' RACE reads and lists one entry per CDR3 protein. The table has 700,000 to 800,000 distinct CDR3 sequences, 35% to 45% seen once. On this clonotype: The antigen remains undetermined.

The sequenced sample consisted of blood. This TCR came from a woman aged 55-69 years in good health.

Here the CDR3 DNA reads TGCAGACTACCGGGCCCCGGAGAGACCCAGTACTTC. Its translation is CRLPGPGETQYF. The chain carries TRBV20-1 and TRBJ2-5; no reliable D call. CDR3 size: 12 residues. Germline values: CDR1 DFQATT, CDR2 SNEGSKA (reference sequence).